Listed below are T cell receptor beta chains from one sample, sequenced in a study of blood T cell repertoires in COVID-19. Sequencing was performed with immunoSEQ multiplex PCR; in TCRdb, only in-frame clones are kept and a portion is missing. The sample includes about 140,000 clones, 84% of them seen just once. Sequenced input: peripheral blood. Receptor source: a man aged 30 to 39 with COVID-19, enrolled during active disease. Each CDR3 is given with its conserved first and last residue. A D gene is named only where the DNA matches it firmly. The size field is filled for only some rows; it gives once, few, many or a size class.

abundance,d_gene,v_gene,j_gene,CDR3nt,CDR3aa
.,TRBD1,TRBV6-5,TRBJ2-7,TGTGCCAGCAGTCAAAATCCGGGACAGCCCTCGCAGTACTTC,CASSQNPGQPSQYF
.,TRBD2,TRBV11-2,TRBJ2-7,TGTGCCAGCAGCGACCCGGGACTAGCGGGAGAAGAGCAGTACTTC,CASSDPGLAGEEQYF
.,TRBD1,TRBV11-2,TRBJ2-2,TGTGCCAGCAGCCGGGACAGGGGTGGGAACACCGGGGAGCTGTTTTTT,CASSRDRGGNTGELFF
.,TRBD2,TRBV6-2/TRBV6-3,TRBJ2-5,TGTGCCAGCAGTTACCCGGCTAGCGGGAGAGAGACCCAGTACTTC,CASSYPASGRETQYF
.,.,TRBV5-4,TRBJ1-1,TGTGCCAGCAGCTTCCGGGAGCTGGGGGACACTGAAGCTTTCTTT,CASSFRELGDTEAFF
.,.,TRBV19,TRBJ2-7,TGTGCCAGTAGTCGATACCCTACGGAGGGGTACGAGCAGTACTTC,CASSRYPTEGYEQYF
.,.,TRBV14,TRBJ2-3,TGTGCCAGCAGCCAAGCCGCGTACACAGATACGCAGTATTTT,CASSQAAYTDTQYF
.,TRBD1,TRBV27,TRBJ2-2,TGTGCCAGCAGCCAGGGGGTTTACACCGGGGAGCTGTTTTTT,CASSQGVYTGELFF
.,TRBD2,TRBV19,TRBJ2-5,TGTGCCAGTAGTATAACTAGCGGGAGTGGAAAGACCCAGTACTTC,CASSITSGSGKTQYF
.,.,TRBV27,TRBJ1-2,TGTGCCAGCAGTACATACAGGCATAACTATGGCTACACCTTC,CASSTYRHNYGYTF
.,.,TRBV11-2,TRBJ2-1,TGTGCCAGCAGCTTAGGGGCACTAGGGTATGAGCAGTTCTTC,CASSLGALGYEQFF
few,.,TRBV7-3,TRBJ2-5,TGTGCCAGCAGCGCAAGACCGGGAGAGACCCAGTACTTC,CASSARPGETQYF
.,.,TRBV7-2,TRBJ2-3,TGTGCCAGCAGCTTACTAGGAGGAAGCCCAGATACGCAGTATTTT,CASSLLGGSPDTQYF
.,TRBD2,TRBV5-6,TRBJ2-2,TGTGCCAGCAGCTTGGCTCTAGCGGGGGCGACCGGGGAGCTGTTTTTT,CASSLALAGATGELFF
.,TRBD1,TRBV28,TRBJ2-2,TGTGCCAGCAGCGGGACAGGGTGGTCCCACACCGGGGAGCTGTTTTTT,CASSGTGWSHTGELFF
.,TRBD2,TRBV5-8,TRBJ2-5,TGTGCCAGCAGCTTGAGCGGCCTAGCGGGGAGGGTCCAGTACTTC,CASSLSGLAGRVQYF
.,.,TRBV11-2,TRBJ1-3,TGTGCCAGCAGTCATCCCCGCGTCGACACCATATATTTT,CASSHPRVDTIYF
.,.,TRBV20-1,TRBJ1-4,TGCAGTGCTAGGAGTAATGAAAAACTGTTTTTT,CSARSNEKLFF
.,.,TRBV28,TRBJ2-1,TGTGCCATACTACCCCTAGTCGGTGAGCAGTTCTTC,CAILPLVGEQFF
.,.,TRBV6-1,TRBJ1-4,TGTGCCAGCTCCAAGGACTCTAGTAATGAAAAACTGTTTTTT,CASSKDSSNEKLFF
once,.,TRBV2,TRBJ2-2,TGTGCCAGCTTGAATAGGAACACCGGGGAGCTGTTTTTT,CASLNRNTGELFF
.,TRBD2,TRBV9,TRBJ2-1,TGTGCCAGCAACAACAAACGGACTAGCGGATTCTCCTACAATGAGCAGTTCTTC,CASNNKRTSGFSYNEQFF
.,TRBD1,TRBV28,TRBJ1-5,TGTGCCAGCAGCCGGACAGGGGTACGCAATCAGCCCCAGCATTTT,CASSRTGVRNQPQHF
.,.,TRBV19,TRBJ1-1,TGTGCCAGTAGTATCCGAGCTGAAGCTTTCTTT,CASSIRAEAFF
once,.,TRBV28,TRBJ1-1,TGTGCCAGCAGTAAAACAGGGAGCACTAGGGCTTTCTTT,CASSKTGSTRAFF
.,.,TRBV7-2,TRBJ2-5,TGTGCCAGCAGCGCCCGTGGGCTAGCGATCGAGACCCAGTACTTC,CASSARGLAIETQYF